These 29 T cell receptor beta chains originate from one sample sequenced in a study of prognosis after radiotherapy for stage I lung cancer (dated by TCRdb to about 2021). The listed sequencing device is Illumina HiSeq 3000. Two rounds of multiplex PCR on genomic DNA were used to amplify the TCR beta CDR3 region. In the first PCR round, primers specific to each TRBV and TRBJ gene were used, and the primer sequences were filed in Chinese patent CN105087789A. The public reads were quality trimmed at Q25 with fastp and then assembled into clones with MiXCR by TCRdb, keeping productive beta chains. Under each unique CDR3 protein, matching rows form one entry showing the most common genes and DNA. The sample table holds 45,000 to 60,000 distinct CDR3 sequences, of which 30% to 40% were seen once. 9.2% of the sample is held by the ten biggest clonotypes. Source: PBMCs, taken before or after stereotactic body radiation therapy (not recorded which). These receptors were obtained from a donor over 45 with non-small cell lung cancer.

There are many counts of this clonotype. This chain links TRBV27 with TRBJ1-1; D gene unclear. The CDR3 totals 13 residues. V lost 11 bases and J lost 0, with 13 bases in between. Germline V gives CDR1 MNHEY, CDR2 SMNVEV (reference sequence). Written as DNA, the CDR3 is TGTGCCGCGAGCAGGACCCTGAACACTGAAGCTTTCTTT. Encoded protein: CAASRTLNTEAFF.

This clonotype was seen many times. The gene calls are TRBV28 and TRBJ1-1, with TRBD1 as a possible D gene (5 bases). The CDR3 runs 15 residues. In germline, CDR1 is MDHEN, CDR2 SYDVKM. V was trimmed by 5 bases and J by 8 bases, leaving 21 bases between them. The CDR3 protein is CASSPTRDGKREAFF. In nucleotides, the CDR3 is TGTGCCAGCAGTCCGACTCGGGACGGCAAAAGAGAAGCTTTCTTT.

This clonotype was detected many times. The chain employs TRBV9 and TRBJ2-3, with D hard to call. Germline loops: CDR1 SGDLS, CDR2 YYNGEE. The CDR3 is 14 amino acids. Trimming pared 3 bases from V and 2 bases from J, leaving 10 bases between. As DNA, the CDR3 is TGTGCCAGCAGCGAAAAAAGATTCACAGATACGCAGTATTTT. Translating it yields CASSEKRFTDTQYF. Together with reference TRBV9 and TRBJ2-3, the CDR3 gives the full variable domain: DSGVTQTPKHLITATGQRVTLRCSPRSGDLSVYWYQQSLDQGLQFLIQYYNGEERAKGNILERFSAQQFPDLHSELNLSSLELGDSALYFCASSEKRFTDTQYFGPGTRLTVL.

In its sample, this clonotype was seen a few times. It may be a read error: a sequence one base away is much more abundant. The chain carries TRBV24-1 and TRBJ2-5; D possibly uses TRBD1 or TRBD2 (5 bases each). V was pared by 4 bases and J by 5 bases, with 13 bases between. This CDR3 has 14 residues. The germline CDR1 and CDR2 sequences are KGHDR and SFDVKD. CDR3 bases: TGTGCCACCAGTGAACTGGACTGGGGGGAGACCCAGTACTTC. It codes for CATSELDWGETQYF.

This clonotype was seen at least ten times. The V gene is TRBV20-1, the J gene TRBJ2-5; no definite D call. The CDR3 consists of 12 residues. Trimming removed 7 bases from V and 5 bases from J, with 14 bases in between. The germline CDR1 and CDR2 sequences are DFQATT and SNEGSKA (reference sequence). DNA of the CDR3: TGCAGTGTTCCGGGCCTGGGGGAGACCCAGTACTTC. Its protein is CSVPGLGETQYF.

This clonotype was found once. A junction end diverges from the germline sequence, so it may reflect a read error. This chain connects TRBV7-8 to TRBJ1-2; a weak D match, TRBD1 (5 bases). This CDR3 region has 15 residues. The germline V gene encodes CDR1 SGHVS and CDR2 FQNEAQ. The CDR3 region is CASSLWGVDSYGCTF. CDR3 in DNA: TGTGCCAGCAGCCTTTGGGGGGTCGACTCCTATGGCTGCACCTTC. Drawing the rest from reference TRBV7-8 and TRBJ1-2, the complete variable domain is GAGVSQSPRYKVAKRGQDVALRCDPISGHVSLFWYQQALGQGPEFLTYFQNEAQLDKSGLPSDRFFAERPEGSVSTLKIQRTQQEDSAVYLCASSLWGVDSYGCTFGSGTRLTVV.

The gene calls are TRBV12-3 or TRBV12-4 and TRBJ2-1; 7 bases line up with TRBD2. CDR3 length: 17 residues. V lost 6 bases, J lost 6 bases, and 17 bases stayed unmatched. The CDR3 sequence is CASSNAGTTASGNEQFF. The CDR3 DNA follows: TGTGCCAGCAGCAACGCCGGGACTACCGCCTCAGGCAATGAGCAGTTCTTC.

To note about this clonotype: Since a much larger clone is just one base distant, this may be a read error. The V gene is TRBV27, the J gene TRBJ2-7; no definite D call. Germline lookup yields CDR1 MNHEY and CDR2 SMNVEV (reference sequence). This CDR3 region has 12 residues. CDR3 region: CAIRSRAVPADF. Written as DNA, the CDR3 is TGTGCCATCAGATCCCGGGCCGTACCTGCAGACTTC.

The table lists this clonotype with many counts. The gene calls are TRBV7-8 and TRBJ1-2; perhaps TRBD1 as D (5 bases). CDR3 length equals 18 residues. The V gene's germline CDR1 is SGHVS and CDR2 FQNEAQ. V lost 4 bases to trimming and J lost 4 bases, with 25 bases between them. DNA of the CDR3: TGTGCCAGCAGCTCCCCCGTGGGCAAGAGGGGTACCCTCTATGGCTACACCTTC. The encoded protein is CASSSPVGKRGTLYGYTF.

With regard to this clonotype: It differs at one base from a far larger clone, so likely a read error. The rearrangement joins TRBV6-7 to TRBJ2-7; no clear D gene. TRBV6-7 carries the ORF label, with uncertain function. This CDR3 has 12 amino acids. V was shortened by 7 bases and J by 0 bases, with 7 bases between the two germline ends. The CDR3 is CASNDFSYEQYF. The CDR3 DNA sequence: TGTGCCAGCAATGACTTCTCCTACGAGCAGTACTTC.

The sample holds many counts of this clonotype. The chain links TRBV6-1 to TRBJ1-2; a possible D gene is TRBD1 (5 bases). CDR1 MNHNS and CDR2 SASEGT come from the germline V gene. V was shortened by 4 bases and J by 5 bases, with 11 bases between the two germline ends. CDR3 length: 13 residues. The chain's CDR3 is CASSGGPNYGYTF. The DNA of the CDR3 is TGTGCCAGCAGTGGGGGACCCAATTATGGCTACACCTTC.

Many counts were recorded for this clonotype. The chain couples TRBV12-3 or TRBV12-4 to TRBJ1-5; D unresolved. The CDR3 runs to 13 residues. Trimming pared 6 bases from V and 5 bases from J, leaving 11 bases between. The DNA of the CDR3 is TGTGCCAGCAGACCCCGGGCGGATCAGCCCCAGCATTTT. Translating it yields CASRPRADQPQHF.

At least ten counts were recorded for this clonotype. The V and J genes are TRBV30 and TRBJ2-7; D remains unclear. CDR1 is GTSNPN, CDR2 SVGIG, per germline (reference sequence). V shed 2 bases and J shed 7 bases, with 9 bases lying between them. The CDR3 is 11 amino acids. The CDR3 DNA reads TGTGCCTGGAGTAAACCTGTAGAGCAGTACTTC. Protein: CAWSKPVEQYF.

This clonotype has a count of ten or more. CDR3 loop: CASSVAGGLDYTQYF. As DNA, the CDR3 is TGTGCCAGCAGTGTAGCGGGAGGATTGGATTATACGCAGTATTTT. The V and J genes are TRBV25-1 and TRBJ2-3, with 10 positions matching TRBD2. The CDR3 runs to 15 residues. J lost 7 bases, V lost 4 bases, and 8 bases had no gene match. Germline CDR1 is MGHDK and CDR2 is SYGVNS.

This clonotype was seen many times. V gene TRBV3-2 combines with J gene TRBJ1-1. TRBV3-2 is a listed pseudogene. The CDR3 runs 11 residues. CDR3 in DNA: TGTGCCAGCAGCCCTTCACCCGAAGCTTTCTTT. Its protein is CASSPSPEAFF.

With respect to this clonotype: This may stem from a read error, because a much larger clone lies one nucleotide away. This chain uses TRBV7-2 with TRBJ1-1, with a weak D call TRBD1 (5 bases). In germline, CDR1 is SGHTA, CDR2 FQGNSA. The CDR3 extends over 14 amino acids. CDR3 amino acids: CAGRPGRWNTEAFF. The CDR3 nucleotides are TGTGCCGGCAGGCCAGGGCGGTGGAACACTGAAGCTTTCTTT. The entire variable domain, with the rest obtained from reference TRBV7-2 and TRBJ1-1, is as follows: GAGVSQSPSNKVTEKGKDVELRCDPISGHTALYWYRQSLGQGLEFLIYFQGNSAPDKSGLPSDRFSAERTGGSVSTLTIQRTQQEDSAVYLCAGRPGRWNTEAFFGQGTRLTVV.

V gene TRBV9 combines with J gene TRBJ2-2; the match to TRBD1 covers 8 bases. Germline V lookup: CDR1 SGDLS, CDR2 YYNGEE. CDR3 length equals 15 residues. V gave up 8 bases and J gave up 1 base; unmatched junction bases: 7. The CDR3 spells CASIAGTGNTGELFF. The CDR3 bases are TGTGCCAGTATCGCCGGGACAGGGAACACCGGGGAGCTGTTTTTT.

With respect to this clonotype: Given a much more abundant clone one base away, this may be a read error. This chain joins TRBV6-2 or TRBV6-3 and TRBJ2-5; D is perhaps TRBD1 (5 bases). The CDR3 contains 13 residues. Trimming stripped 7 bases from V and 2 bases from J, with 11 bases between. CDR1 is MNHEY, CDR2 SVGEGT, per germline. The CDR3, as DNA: TGTGCCAGCACCGCGACAGTACAAGAGACCCAGTACTTC. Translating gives CASTATVQETQYF.

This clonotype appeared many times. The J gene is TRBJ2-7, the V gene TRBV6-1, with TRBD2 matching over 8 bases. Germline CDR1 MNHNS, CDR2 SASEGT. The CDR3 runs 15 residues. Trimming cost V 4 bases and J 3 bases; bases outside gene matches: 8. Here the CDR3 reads CASSGGLVVIYEQYF. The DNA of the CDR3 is TGTGCCAGCAGTGGGGGACTAGTCGTAATCTACGAGCAGTACTTC.

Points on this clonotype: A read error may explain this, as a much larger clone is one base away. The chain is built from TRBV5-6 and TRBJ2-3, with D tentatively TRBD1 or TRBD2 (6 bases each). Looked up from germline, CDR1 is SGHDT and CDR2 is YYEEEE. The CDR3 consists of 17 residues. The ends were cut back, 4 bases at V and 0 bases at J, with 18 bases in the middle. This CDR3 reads CASSPTKGGHSTDTQYF. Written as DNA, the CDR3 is TGTGCCAGCAGCCCTACCAAGGGGGGACATAGCACAGATACGCAGTATTTT.

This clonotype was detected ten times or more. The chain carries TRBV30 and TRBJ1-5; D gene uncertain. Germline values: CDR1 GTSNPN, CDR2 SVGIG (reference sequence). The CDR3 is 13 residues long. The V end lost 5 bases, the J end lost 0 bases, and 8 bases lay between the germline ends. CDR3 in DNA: TGTGCCTGGGGAAGTTATAGCAATCAGCCCCAGCATTTT. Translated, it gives CAWGSYSNQPQHF. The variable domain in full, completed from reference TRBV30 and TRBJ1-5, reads SQTIHQWPATLVQPVGSPLSLECTVEGTSNPNLYWYRQAAGRGLQLLFYSVGIGQISSEVPQNLSASRPQDRQFILSSKKLLLSDSGFYLCAWGSYSNQPQHFGDGTRLSIL.

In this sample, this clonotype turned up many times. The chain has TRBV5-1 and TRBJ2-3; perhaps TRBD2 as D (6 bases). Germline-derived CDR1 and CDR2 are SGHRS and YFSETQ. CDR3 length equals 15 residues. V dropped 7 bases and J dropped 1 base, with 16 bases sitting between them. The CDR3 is CASYRRDGGTDTQYF. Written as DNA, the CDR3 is TGCGCCAGCTATCGGCGGGATGGGGGCACAGATACGCAGTATTTT.

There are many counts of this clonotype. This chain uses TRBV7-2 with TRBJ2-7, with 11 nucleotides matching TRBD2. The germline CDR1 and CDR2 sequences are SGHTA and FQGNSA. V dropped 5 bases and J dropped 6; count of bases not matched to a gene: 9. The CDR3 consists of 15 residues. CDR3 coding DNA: TGTGCCAGCAGCCGCGTGGTAGCGGGAGGGTTCGAGCAGTACTTC. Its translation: CASSRVVAGGFEQYF.

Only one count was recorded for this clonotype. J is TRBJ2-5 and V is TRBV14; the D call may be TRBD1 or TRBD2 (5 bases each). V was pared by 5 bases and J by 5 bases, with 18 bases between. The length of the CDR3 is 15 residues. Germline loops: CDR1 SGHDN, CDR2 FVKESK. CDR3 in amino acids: CASSKTLWGSETQYF. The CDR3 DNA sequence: TGTGCCAGCAGCAAAACCCTGTGGGGGTCGGAGACCCAGTACTTC.

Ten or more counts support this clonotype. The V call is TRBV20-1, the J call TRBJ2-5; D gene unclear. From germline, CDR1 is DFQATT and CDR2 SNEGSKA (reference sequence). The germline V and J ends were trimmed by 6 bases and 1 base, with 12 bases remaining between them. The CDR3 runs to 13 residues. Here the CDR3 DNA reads TGCAGTGCAACGGAAAGAGTCCAAGAGACCCAGTACTTC. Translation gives CSATERVQETQYF.

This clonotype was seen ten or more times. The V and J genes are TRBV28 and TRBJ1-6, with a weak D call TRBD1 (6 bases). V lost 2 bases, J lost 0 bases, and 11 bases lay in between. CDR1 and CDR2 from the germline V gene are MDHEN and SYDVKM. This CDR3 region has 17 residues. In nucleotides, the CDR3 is TGTGCCAGCAGTTTAGGAGGGGGAGGCTCCTATAATTCACCCCTCCACTTT. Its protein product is CASSLGGGGSYNSPLHF.

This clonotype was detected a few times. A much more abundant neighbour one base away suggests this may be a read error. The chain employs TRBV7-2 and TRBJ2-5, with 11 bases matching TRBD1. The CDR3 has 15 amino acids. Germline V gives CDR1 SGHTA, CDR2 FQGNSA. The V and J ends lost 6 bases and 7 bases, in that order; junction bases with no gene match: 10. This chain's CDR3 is CASRGQGAPWATQYF. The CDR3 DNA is TGTGCCAGCAGAGGACAGGGGGCACCCTGGGCGACCCAGTACTTC.

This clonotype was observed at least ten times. This chain's CDR3 is CASSPSAGYEQYF. For the CDR3, the DNA is TGTGCCAGCTCACCGTCAGCGGGATACGAGCAGTACTTC. The rearrangement links TRBV18 to TRBJ2-7; 7 bases are a match to TRBD2. Germline V lookup: CDR1 KGHSH, CDR2 LQKENI. With 3 bases clipped from V and 4 bases from J, the junction kept 3 bases outside the gene matches. There are 13 residues in the CDR3. The full variable domain, in which reference TRBV18 and TRBJ2-7 provide the parts outside the CDR3, is NAGVMQNPRHLVRRRGQEARLRCSPMKGHSHVYWYRQLPEEGLKFMVYLQKENIIDESGMPKERFSAEFPKEGPSILRIQQVVRGDSAAYFCASSPSAGYEQYFGPGTRLTVT.

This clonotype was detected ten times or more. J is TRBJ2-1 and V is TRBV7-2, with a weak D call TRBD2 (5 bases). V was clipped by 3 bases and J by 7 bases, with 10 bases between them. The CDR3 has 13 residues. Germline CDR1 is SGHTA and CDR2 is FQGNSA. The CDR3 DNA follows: TGTGCCAGCAGCTTTCTCGGCGGGAATGAGCAGTTCTTC. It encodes CASSFLGGNEQFF. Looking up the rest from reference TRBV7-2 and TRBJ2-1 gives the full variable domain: GAGVSQSPSNKVTEKGKDVELRCDPISGHTALYWYRQSLGQGLEFLIYFQGNSAPDKSGLPSDRFSAERTGGSVSTLTIQRTQQEDSAVYLCASSFLGGNEQFFGPGTRLTVL.